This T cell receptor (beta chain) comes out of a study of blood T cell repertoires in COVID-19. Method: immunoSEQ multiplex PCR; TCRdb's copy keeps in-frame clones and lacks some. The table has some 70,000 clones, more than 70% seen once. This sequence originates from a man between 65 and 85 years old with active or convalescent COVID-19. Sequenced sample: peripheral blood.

CDR3 bases: TGTGCCACCAGCAGAGATCCGCGAGAGCAGTTCTTC. Translated, it gives CATSRDPREQFF. V gene TRBV15 combines with J gene TRBJ2-1, with D unclear. Germline assignment: CDR1 LNHNV and CDR2 YYDKDF (reference sequence). The ends were cut back, 0 bases at V and 10 bases at J, with 7 bases in the middle. This CDR3 comprises 12 residues.